The following is a T cell receptor beta chain sequence with its context. The target antigen is unknown. Germline loops: CDR1 MDHEN, CDR2 SYDVKM. CDR3 size: 14 residues. V was clipped by 7 bases and J by 4 bases; unmatched bases: 10. MiXCR, applied by TCRdb to the RT-PCR reads, yields one record per CDR3 protein. The sample has hundreds of thousands of distinct CDR3 sequences, more than 15% seen once; the top ten hold roughly 10%. The entry originates in a study of response to subunit inactivated influenza vaccine. Whole-study findings and limits: The authors suggested that few new T cells are recruited per seasonal influenza vaccination.

The source of this sequence is a man aged 45 to 65 who received an inactivated influenza vaccine. The sample here was PBMCs from blood, taken 12 days after vaccination. The chain couples TRBV28 to TRBJ2-7; TRBD2 matches at 7 bases. In DNA form, the CDR3 reads TGTGCCAGCACCGACGGGGGGACGAAATACGAGCAGTACTTC. It is translated as CASTDGGTKYEQYF. The variable domain in full, with the rest retrieved from reference TRBV28 and TRBJ2-7, is DVKVTQSSRYLVKRTGEKVFLECVQDMDHENMFWYRQDPGLGLRLIYFSYDVKMKEKGDIPEGYSVSREKKERFSLILESASTNQTSMYLCASTDGGTKYEQYFGPGTRLTVT.